These 9 T cell receptor beta chains came from one sample sequenced in a study of naive and memory T cell subsets. An equimolar mix of two oligonucleotides served as the beta constant-region primer for TRBC1 and TRBC2. TCRdb recomputed calls from the UMI-ligation and nested PCR reads with MiXCR, one row per CDR3 protein. This table has about 150,000 distinct CDR3 sequences, about 17% appearing once. Sequenced: naive CD4+ T cells from blood. The origin of the receptors is a human donor in good health.

V and J are TRBV27 and TRBJ2-1, with 14 bases lining up with TRBD2. This CDR3 spans 17 amino acids. From germline, CDR1 is MNHEY and CDR2 SMNVEV (reference sequence). V lost 3 bases, J lost 6 bases, and 7 bases stayed unmatched. The CDR3 coding sequence is TGTGCCAGCAGTTTTATTCCCGGGACTAGCGGGGGCAATGAGCAGTTCTTC. Its protein product is CASSFIPGTSGGNEQFF.

This clonotype was counted a few times. The chain is built from TRBV6-2 or TRBV6-3 and TRBJ2-3; D gene uncertain. The V gene lost 4 bases and the J gene lost 5 bases, with 10 bases spanning the gap. Germline CDR1 MNHEY, CDR2 SVGEGT. This CDR3 region has 13 residues. CDR3 sequence (DNA): TGTGCCAGCAGTTTCCTCTTGGGAGATACGCAGTATTTT. It is translated as CASSFLLGDTQYF.

V gene TRBV7-2 combines with J gene TRBJ2-6, with D perhaps TRBD2 (6 bases). With 5 bases removed from V and 2 bases from J, the gap between germline ends came to 19 bases. CDR3 length: 18 residues. Germline V gives CDR1 SGHTA, CDR2 FQGNSA. CDR3 nucleotides: TGTGCCAGCAGCCTAGGGACTCGAGGTCGCGCTGGGGCCAACGTCCTGACTTTC. It translates to CASSLGTRGRAGANVLTF.

The DNA for the CDR3 is TGTGCCAGTAGTATACTCGGGTCGAGGGTCGGGGAGCTGTTTTTT. Protein: CASSILGSRVGELFF. The V gene is TRBV19, the J gene TRBJ2-2, with D tentatively TRBD2 (5 bases). Germline V lookup: CDR1 LNHDA, CDR2 SQIVND (reference sequence). The CDR3 covers 15 residues. The V and J ends lost 2 bases and 7 bases respectively, with 14 bases between them.

V and J are TRBV12-3 or TRBV12-4 and TRBJ2-5; 10 bases are shared with TRBD1. With V trimmed by 5 bases and J by 5 bases, 2 bases remained unmatched. The CDR3 covers 13 residues. CDR3 nucleotide sequence: TGTGCCAGCAGTAAGGACAGGGGGGAGACCCAGTACTTC. Amino acids: CASSKDRGETQYF.

V usage is TRBV15 and J usage is TRBJ2-5; 8 positions agree with TRBD2. The J segment lost 3 bases and the V segment lost 3 bases, leaving 6 bases of the junction unmatched. The germline gives CDR1 LNHNV, CDR2 YYDKDF (reference sequence). The CDR3 has 15 amino acids. The CDR3 DNA is TGTGCCACCAGCAGTCGCAACGGGAGGGAAGAGACCCAGTACTTC. Its translation is CATSSRNGREETQYF.

This clonotype appeared a few times. This sequence joins TRBV7-9 and TRBJ2-1, with a weak D call TRBD1 (5 bases). With 1 base removed from V and 2 bases from J, the gap between germline ends came to 15 bases. In germline, CDR1 is SEHNR, CDR2 FQNEAQ (reference sequence). The CDR3 loop spans 17 amino acids. CDR3 DNA sequence: TGTGCCAGCAGCTTAGAGACCAGGGATTCTGCCTACAATGAGCAGTTCTTC. It encodes CASSLETRDSAYNEQFF.

The sample holds many counts of this clonotype. The gene calls are TRBV10-3 and TRBJ1-5; D uncertain. Trimming left V 7 bases short and J 4 bases short, with 11 bases between. Germline CDR1 ENHRY, CDR2 SYGVKD. CDR3 length: 13 residues. CDR3 nucleotides: TGTGCCATCATTGGCCCCCTTAATCAGCCCCAGCATTTT. This sequence encodes CAIIGPLNQPQHF.

Only a few counts were recorded for this clonotype. The chain recombines TRBV20-1 with TRBJ1-5; 7 positions match TRBD1. Germline V gives CDR1 DFQATT, CDR2 SNEGSKA (reference sequence). V was pared by 0 bases and J by 3 bases, with 8 bases of the junction left unmatched. The CDR3 covers 16 residues. CDR3 in amino acids: CSARDPGQRLNQPQHF. As DNA, the CDR3 is TGCAGTGCTAGAGATCCGGGACAGCGACTCAATCAGCCCCAGCATTTT.